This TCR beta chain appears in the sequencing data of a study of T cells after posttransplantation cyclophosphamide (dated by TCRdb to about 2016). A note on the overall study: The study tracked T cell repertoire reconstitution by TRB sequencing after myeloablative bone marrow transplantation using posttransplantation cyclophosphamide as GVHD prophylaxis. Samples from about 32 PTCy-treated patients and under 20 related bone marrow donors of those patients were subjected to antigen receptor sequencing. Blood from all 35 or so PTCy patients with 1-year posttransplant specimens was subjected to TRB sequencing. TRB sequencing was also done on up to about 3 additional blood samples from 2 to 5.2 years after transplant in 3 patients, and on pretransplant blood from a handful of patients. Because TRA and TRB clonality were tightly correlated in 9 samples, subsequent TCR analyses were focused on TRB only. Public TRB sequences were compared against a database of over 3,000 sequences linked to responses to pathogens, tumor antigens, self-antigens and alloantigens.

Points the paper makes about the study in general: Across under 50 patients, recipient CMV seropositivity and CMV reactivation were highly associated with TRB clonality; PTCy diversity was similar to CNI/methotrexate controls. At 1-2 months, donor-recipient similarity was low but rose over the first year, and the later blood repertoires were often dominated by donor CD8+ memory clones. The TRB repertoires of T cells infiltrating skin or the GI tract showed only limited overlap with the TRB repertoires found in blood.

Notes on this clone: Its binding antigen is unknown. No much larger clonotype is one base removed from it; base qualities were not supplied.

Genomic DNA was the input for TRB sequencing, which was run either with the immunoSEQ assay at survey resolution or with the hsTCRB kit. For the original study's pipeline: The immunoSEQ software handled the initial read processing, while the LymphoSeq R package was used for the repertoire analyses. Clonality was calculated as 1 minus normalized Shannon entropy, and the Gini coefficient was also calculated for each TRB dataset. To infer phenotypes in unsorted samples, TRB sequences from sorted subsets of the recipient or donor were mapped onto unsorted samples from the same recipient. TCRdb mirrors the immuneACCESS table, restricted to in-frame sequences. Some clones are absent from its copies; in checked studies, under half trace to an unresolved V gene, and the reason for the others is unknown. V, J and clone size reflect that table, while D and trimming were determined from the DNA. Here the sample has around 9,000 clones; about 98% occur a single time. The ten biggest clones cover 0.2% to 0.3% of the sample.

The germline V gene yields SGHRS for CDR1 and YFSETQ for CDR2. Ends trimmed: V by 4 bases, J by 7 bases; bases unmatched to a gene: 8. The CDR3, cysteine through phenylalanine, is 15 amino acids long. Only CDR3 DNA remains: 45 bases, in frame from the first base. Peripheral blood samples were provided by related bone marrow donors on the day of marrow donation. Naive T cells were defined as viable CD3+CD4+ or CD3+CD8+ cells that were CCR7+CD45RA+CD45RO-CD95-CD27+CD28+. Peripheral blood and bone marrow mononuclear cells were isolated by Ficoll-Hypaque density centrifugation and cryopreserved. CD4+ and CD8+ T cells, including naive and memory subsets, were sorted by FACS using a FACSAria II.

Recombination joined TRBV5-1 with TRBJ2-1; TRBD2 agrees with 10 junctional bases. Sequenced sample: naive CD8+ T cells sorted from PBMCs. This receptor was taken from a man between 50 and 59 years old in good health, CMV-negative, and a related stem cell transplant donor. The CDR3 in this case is CASSPTSGPGNEQFF. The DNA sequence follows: TGCGCCAGCAGCCCGACTAGCGGGCCGGGGAATGAGCAGTTCTTC.